The T cell receptor beta chain under discussion was sequenced for a study of PD-1 blockade in classical Hodgkin lymphoma. Only in-frame clones appear in the TCRdb table, and some are missing; sequencing was by immunoSEQ multiplex PCR. The table includes just under 65,000 clones, about 92% detected once. The CDR3 is made up of 14 amino acids. Trimming pared 0 bases from V and 3 bases from J, leaving 6 bases between. Germline-derived CDR1 and CDR2 are LGHNA and YNFKEQ. Time point reported: cycle 4 day 1 (C4D1), after less than 7 weeks of nivolumab. All the patients suffered relapse after autologous stem cell transplantation, and brentuximab vedotin exposure differed.

The input for sequencing was peripheral blood mononuclear cells (PBMCs), taken before the fourth cycle of nivolumab. The chain recombines TRBV4-2 with TRBJ2-1, with D maybe TRBD2 (6 bases). The clonotype originates from a human donor with classical Hodgkin lymphoma. CDR3 coding DNA: TGTGCCAGCAGCCAAGAGGGGGGCTACAATGAGCAGTTCTTC. Its protein product is CASSQEGGYNEQFF.